What follows is one T cell receptor beta chain and its context. The antigen it binds to is not known. No qualities accompany the bases; no much larger clone lies one base away. Collaborating institutions collected whole blood in K2EDTA tubes following their own protocols. For TCRbeta analysis, collaborators shipped samples as frozen whole blood, isolated PBMCs, or DNA extracted from either of those sample types. The entry originates in a study of blood T cell repertoires in COVID-19 (dated by TCRdb to 2018 to 2020). With respect to the entire study: Samples from collaborators originated in the United States, Italy and Spain and spanned both the acute and convalescent phases of COVID-19. HLA class I and class II types, where available, came from metadata supplied by the sample provider rather than from assay-based typing. The material from the prospective study consisted of cDNA or gDNA derived from T cells, B-cell-depleted T cells, or PBMCs. The repertoires were made available in a free public database intended to serve as a resource for research on the immune response to SARS-CoV-2. The samples were drawn from the first 160 participants of the ongoing ImmuneRACE study and from 1,200 or so subjects provided by 6 global collaborators. Nearly every sample came with metadata listing a de-identified subject ID, COVID-19 status, age in years and sex. Subjects who had been exposed to COVID-19, were actively infected with it, or had recovered from it provided the deeply sampled blood TCRbeta repertoires that made up the dataset.

The immunoSEQ Assay, a bias-controlled multiplex PCR, was used to amplify TCRbeta CDR3 regions from genomic DNA. Under the source paper's analysis protocol: The number of nucleated cells in each sample was estimated by amplification of reference gene primers within the assay. Sequence reads were collapsed and filtered to measure the absolute abundance of every unique TCRbeta CDR3 rearrangement. For each sample, productive Simpson clonality was calculated as the square root of Simpson's diversity index over productive rearrangements. This is the immuneACCESS table as TCRdb keeps it, with only in-frame sequences that have V and J called. A part of the clones is gone; compared with another copy, unresolved V genes explain less than half, and the rest is unexplained. That table gives V, J and clone size, and the DNA gave D and trimming. The sample table lists 160,000 or so clones, about 80% of them with a count of one. Clones ranked in the top ten supply 1.5% to 1.7% of the sample.

CDR1 and CDR2 are read off the germline V gene as MGHRA and YSYEKL. The CDR3 goes from the cysteine to the phenylalanine over 17 residues. Only the CDR3 region is kept as DNA, spanning 51 bases read in frame from base 1. Deletion took 1 base off V and 0 bases off J, with a span of 13 bases between the germline ends. Findings and caveats that apply to the study as a whole: Clinical and demographic metadata were provided uncurated, with the amount varying by source and participant.

The clonotype originates from a human donor in a cohort sampled during active COVID-19. The sequence links TRBV4-1 to TRBJ1-5; the D segment cannot be called with confidence. Sequencing was carried out using peripheral blood. CDR3 protein: CASSQGVTGYSNQPQHF. The DNA sequence is given as TGCGCCAGCAGCCAAGGGGTCACGGGTTATAGCAATCAGCCCCAGCATTTT.